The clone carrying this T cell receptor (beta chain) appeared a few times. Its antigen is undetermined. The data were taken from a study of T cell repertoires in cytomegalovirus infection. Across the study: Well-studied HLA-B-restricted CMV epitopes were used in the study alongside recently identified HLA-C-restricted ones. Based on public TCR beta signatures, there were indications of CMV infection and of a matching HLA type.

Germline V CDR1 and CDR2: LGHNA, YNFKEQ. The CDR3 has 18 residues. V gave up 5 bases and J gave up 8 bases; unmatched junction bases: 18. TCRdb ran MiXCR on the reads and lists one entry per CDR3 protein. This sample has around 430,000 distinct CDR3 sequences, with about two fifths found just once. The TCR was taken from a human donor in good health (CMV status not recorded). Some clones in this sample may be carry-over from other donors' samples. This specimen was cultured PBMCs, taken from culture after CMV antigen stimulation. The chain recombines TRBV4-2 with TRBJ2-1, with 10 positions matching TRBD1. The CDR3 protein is CASSASAQGQGIVDEQFF. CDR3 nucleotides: TGTGCCAGCAGCGCCTCTGCCCAGGGACAGGGGATCGTGGATGAGCAGTTCTTC.